These T cell receptor beta chains were read from a single sample in a study of T cell changes during pregnancy in multiple sclerosis. Some clones are missing from TCRdb's copy, which holds only in-frame ones; the method was immunoSEQ multiplex PCR. The data show 100,000 to 130,000 clones, with 92% seen just once and 0.78% held by the top ten. The starting material was peripheral blood, obtained in the third trimester of pregnancy. These receptors were collected from a female donor in good health, enrolled as a control in a pregnancy study. CDR3s include the opening cysteine and the closing phenylalanine or tryptophan. Each record gives: V gene, D gene, clone size, J gene, CDR3 DNA, CDR3 protein. D genes are given only for firm matches. Clone size is not always given. Where it is, it says once, few, many or a class for expanded clones.

v_call: TRBV5-1
d_call: -
clone_size: -
j_call: TRBJ2-1
cdr3_nt: TGCGCCAGCAGCATGAGGAGGGGGGGCCGTTTCTCCACGTATGAGCAGTTCTTC
cdr3_aa: CASSMRRGGRFSTYEQFF

v_call: TRBV11-2
d_call: TRBD1
clone_size: once
j_call: TRBJ1-2
cdr3_nt: TGTGCCAGCAGCTTATACGGGACAGGCCGAGGGAACACCTTC
cdr3_aa: CASSLYGTGRGNTF

v_call: TRBV30
d_call: -
clone_size: -
j_call: TRBJ2-1
cdr3_nt: TGTGCCTGCGCCTCGACAGAACCATTCTACAATGAGCAGTTCTTC
cdr3_aa: CACASTEPFYNEQFF

v_call: TRBV5-1
d_call: TRBD1
clone_size: -
j_call: TRBJ1-5
cdr3_nt: TGCGCCAGCAGCTTTCTCGGGACAGAAAATCAGCCCCAGCATTTT
cdr3_aa: CASSFLGTENQPQHF

v_call: TRBV5-4
d_call: -
clone_size: -
j_call: TRBJ1-4
cdr3_nt: TGTGCCAGCAGCTTTAGTCCGGGATTGCAGGAAAAACTGTTTTTT
cdr3_aa: CASSFSPGLQEKLFF

v_call: TRBV6-5
d_call: TRBD1
clone_size: -
j_call: TRBJ2-1
cdr3_nt: TGTGCCAGCAGTTTCGCCGGGACAGGGAGTTACAATGAGCAGTTCTTC
cdr3_aa: CASSFAGTGSYNEQFF

v_call: TRBV29-1
d_call: TRBD2
clone_size: -
j_call: TRBJ2-3
cdr3_nt: TGCAGCGTAAAGGCGGGGGGGCCGATTTCAGATACGCAGTATTTT
cdr3_aa: CSVKAGGPISDTQYF

v_call: TRBV18
d_call: TRBD1
clone_size: once
j_call: TRBJ2-7
cdr3_nt: TGTGCCAGCTCCCGGACAGGGACGAGCTCCTACGAGCAGTACTTC
cdr3_aa: CASSRTGTSSYEQYF

v_call: TRBV10-3
d_call: -
clone_size: -
j_call: TRBJ1-6
cdr3_nt: TGTGCCATCAGTGACAGCTCCTATAATTCACCCCTCCACTTT
cdr3_aa: CAISDSSYNSPLHF

v_call: TRBV4-1
d_call: TRBD2
clone_size: once
j_call: TRBJ2-3
cdr3_nt: TGCGCCAGCAGCCTACTGGTATCTAGCGGGGATGGAAAGTCCCCAGATACGCAGTATTTT
cdr3_aa: CASSLLVSSGDGKSPDTQYF

v_call: TRBV7-3
d_call: -
clone_size: -
j_call: TRBJ1-1
cdr3_nt: TGTGCCAGCAGCTTAGACCCGGGGATTGGAACTGAAGCTTTCTTT
cdr3_aa: CASSLDPGIGTEAFF

v_call: TRBV7-9
d_call: -
clone_size: -
j_call: TRBJ2-3
cdr3_nt: TGTGCCAGCAGCTTACTAGAGGCAGATACGCAGTATTTT
cdr3_aa: CASSLLEADTQYF

v_call: TRBV10-3
d_call: TRBD2
clone_size: -
j_call: TRBJ2-5
cdr3_nt: TGTGCCATCAGTCGGACTAGCGGGGAACAAGAGACCCAGTACTTC
cdr3_aa: CAISRTSGEQETQYF